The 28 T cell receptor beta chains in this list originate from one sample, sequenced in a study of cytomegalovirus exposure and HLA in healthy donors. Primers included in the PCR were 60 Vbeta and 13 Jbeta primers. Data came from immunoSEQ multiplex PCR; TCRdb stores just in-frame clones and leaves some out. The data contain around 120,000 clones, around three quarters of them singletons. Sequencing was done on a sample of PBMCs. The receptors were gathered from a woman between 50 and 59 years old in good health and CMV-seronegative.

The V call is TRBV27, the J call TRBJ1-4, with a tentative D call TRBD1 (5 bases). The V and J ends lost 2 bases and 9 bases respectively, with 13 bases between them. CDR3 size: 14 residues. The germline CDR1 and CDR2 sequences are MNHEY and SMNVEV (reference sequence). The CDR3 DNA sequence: TGTGCCAGCAGTTTAGGGGCAATACGTCAAAAACTGTTTTTT. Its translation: CASSLGAIRQKLFF.

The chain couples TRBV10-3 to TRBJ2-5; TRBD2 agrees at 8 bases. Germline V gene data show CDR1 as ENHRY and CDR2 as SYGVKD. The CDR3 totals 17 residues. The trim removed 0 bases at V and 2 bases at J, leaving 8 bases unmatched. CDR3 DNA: TGTGCCATCAGTGAGTCGGGGGGACTAGGCCCTCAAGAGACCCAGTACTTC. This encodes CAISESGGLGPQETQYF.

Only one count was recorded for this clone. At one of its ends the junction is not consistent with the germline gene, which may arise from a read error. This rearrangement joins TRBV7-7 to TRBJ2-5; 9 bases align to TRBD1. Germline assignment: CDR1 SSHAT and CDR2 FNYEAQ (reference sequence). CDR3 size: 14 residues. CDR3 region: CASSSDRGSETQYF. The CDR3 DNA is TGTGCTAGCAGCTCTGACAGGGGGTCTGAGACCCAGTACTTC.

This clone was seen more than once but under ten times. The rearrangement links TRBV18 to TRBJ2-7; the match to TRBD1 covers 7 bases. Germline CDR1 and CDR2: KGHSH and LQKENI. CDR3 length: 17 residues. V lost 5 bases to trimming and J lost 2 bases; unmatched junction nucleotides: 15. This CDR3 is CASSSGLLTGFTYEQYF. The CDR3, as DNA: TGTGCCAGCTCATCAGGTCTATTGACAGGGTTCACCTACGAGCAGTACTTC. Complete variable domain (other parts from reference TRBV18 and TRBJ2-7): NAGVMQNPRHLVRRRGQEARLRCSPMKGHSHVYWYRQLPEEGLKFMVYLQKENIIDESGMPKERFSAEFPKEGPSILRIQQVVRGDSAAYFCASSSGLLTGFTYEQYFGPGTRLTVT.

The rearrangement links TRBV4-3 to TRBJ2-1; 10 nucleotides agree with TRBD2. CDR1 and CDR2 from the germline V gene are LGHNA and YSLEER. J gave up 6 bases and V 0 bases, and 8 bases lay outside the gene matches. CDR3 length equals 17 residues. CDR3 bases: TGCGCCAGCAGCCAAGAGGGCGGGACTAGCGCCTCCAATGAGCAGTTCTTC. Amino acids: CASSQEGGTSASNEQFF.

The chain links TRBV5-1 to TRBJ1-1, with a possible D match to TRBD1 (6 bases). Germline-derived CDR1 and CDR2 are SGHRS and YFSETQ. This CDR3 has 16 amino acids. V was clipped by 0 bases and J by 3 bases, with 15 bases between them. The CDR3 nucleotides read TGCGCCAGCAGCTTGGAGGGGGGGGCAGGGGACACTGAAGCTTTCTTT. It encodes CASSLEGGAGDTEAFF.

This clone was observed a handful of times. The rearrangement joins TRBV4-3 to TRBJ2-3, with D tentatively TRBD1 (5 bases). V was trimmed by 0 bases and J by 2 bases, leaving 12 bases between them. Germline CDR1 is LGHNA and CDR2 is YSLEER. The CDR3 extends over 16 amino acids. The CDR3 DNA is TGCGCCAGCAGCCAAGAATCTCAGGGATACACAGATACGCAGTATTTT. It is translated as CASSQESQGYTDTQYF.

CDR3 residues: CASSEGQALYNEQFF. As DNA, the CDR3 is TGTGCCAGCAGTGAAGGGCAGGCCCTATACAATGAGCAGTTCTTC. The V call is TRBV2, the J call TRBJ2-1; D is unclear. The germline CDR1 and CDR2 sequences are SNHLY and FYNNEI. V was pared by 1 base and J by 4 bases, with 11 bases between. CDR3 length equals 15 residues.

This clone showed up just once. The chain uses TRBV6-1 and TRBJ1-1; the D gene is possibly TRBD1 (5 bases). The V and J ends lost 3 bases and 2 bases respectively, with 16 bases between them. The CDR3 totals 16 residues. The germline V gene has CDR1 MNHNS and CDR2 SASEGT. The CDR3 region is CASSETPTGGNTEAFF. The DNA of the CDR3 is TGTGCCAGCAGTGAGACCCCGACGGGGGGTAACACTGAAGCTTTCTTT.

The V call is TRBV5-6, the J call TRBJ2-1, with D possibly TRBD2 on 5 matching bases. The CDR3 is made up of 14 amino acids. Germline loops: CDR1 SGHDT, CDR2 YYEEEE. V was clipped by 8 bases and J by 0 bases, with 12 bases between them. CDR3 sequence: CASLGGFSYNEQFF. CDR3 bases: TGTGCCAGTTTAGGCGGGTTCTCCTACAATGAGCAGTTCTTC.

The CDR3 nucleotides read TGCAGCGTACGACAGGGGAATACTAATGAAAAACTGTTTTTT. Translation gives CSVRQGNTNEKLFF. V gene TRBV29-1 combines with J gene TRBJ1-4; 8 nucleotides agree with TRBD1. V lost 6 bases and J lost 2; bases outside the gene matches: 5. There are 14 residues in the CDR3. Germline lookup yields CDR1 SQVTM and CDR2 ANQGSEA.

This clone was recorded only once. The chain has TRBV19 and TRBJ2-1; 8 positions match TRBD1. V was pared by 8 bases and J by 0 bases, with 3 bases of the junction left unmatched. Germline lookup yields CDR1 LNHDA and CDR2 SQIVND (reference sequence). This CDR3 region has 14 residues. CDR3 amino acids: CASDRGSSYNEQFF. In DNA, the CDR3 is TGTGCCAGTGACAGGGGAAGCTCCTACAATGAGCAGTTCTTC.

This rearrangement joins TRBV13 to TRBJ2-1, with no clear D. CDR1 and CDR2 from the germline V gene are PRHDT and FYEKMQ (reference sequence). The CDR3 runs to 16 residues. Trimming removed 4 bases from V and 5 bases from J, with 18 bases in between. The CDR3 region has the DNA TGTGCCAGCAGCTCTGACCAGCGCGGATGGCACAATGAGCAGTTCTTC. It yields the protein CASSSDQRGWHNEQFF. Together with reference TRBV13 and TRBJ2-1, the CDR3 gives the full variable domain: AAGVIQSPRHLIKEKRETATLKCYPIPRHDTVYWYQQGPGQDPQFLISFYEKMQSDKGSIPDRFSAQQFSDYHSELNMSSLELGDSALYFCASSSDQRGWHNEQFFGPGTRLTVL.

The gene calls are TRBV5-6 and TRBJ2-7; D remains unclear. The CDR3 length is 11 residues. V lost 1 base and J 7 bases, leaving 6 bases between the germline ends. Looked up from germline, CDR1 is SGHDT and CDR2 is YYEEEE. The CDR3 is CASSLSGEQYF. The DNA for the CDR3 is TGTGCCAGCAGCTTGTCCGGGGAGCAGTACTTC.

CDR3 region: CAWSSRQGDGYTF. The CDR3 DNA is TGTGCCTGGAGTTCTAGACAGGGTGATGGCTACACCTTC. The V gene is TRBV30, the J gene TRBJ1-2; 7 nucleotides match TRBD1. Germline CDR1 is GTSNPN and CDR2 is SVGIG (reference sequence). The CDR3 loop spans 13 amino acids. Trimming removed 2 bases from V and 6 bases from J; junction bases left unmatched: 6.

The DNA of the CDR3 is TGTGCCAGCAGTACCCGGGACAGGGGGCGGACTGAAGCTTTCTTT. This sequence encodes CASSTRDRGRTEAFF. This rearrangement joins TRBV6-5 to TRBJ1-1; 12 bases align to TRBD1. The CDR3 contains 15 residues. After removal of 5 bases from V and 5 bases from J, the junction contained 6 bases not matched to a gene. From germline, CDR1 is MNHEY and CDR2 SVGAGI.

CDR3 nucleotide sequence: TGTGCCAGCTCACCAGACAGGGGAGGCTCTGGAAACACCATATATTTT. Residues: CASSPDRGGSGNTIYF. The chain links TRBV18 to TRBJ1-3, with TRBD1 matching 8 bases. Germline assignment: CDR1 KGHSH and CDR2 LQKENI. Unmatched junction bases numbered 3, after V lost 2 bases and J lost 0 bases. This CDR3 is 16 amino acids long. Together with reference TRBV18 and TRBJ1-3, the CDR3 gives the full variable domain: NAGVMQNPRHLVRRRGQEARLRCSPMKGHSHVYWYRQLPEEGLKFMVYLQKENIIDESGMPKERFSAEFPKEGPSILRIQQVVRGDSAAYFCASSPDRGGSGNTIYFGEGSWLTVV.

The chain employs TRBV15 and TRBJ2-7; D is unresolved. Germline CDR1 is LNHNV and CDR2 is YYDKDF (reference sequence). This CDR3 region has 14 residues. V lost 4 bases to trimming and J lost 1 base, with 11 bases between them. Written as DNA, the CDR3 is TGTGCCACCAGCAAAACGTCGGGTTCCTACGAGCAGTACGTC. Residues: CATSKTSGSYEQYV.

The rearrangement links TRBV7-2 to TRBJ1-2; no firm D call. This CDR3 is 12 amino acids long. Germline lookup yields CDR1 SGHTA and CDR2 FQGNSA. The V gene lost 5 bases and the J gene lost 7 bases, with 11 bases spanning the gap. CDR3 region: CASSKGDLGYTF. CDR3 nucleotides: TGTGCCAGCAGCAAGGGAGATCTTGGCTACACCTTC.

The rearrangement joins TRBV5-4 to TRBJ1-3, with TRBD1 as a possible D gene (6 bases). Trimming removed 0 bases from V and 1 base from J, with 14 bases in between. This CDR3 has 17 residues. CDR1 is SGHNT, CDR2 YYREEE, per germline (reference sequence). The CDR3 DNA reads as TGTGCCAGCAGCTTGGCCGTCCAGGGGCTATCTGGAAACACCATATATTTT. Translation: CASSLAVQGLSGNTIYF.

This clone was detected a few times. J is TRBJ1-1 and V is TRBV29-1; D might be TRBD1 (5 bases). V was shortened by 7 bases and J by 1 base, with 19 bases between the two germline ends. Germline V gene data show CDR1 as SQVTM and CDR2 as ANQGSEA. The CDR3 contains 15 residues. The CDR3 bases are TGCAGCGGGGAGGGAGGGCAGGGCGAGAACACTGAAGCTTTCTTT. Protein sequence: CSGEGGQGENTEAFF. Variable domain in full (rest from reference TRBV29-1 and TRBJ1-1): SAVISQKPSRDICQRGTSLTIQCQVDSQVTMMFWYRQQPGQSLTLIATANQGSEATYESGFVIDKFPISRPNLTFSTLTVSNMSPEDSSIYLCSGEGGQGENTEAFFGQGTRLTVV.

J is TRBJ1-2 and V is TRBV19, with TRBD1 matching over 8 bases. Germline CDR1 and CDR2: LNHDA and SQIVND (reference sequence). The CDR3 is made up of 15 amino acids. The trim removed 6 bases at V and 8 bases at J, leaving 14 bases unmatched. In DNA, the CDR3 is TGTGCCAGTAGCGAGGGGACAGGACTTGAATCGGGCTACACCTTC. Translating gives CASSEGTGLESGYTF.

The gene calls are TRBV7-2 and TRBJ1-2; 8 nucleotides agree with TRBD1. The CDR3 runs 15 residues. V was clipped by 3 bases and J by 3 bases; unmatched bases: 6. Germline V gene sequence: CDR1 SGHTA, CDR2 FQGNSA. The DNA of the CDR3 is TGTGCCAGCAGCTTCGGACAGGGAGACTACTATGGCTACACCTTC. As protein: CASSFGQGDYYGYTF. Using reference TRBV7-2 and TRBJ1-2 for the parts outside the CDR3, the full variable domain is GAGVSQSPSNKVTEKGKDVELRCDPISGHTALYWYRQSLGQGLEFLIYFQGNSAPDKSGLPSDRFSAERTGGSVSTLTIQRTQQEDSAVYLCASSFGQGDYYGYTFGSGTRLTVV.

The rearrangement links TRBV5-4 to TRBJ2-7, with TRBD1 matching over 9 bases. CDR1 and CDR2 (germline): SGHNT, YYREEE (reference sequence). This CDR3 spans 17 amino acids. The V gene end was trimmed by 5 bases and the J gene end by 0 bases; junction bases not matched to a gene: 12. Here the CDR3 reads CASSSVGTGSSSYEQYF. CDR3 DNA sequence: TGTGCCAGCAGTTCCGTCGGGACAGGGAGTTCCTCCTACGAGCAGTACTTC.

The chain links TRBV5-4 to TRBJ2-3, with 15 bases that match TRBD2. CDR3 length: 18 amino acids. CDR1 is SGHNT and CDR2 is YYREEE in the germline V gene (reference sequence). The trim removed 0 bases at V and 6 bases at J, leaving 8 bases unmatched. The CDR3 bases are TGTGCCAGCAGCTTGGGCCCGGGACTAGCGGGAGGTGCGGATACGCAGTATTTT. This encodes CASSLGPGLAGGADTQYF.

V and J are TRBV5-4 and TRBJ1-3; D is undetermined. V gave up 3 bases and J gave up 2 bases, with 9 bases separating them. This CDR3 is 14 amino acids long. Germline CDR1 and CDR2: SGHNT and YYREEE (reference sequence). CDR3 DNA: TGTGCCAGCAGCTCGACTCTAGCTGGAAACACCATATATTTT. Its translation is CASSSTLAGNTIYF.

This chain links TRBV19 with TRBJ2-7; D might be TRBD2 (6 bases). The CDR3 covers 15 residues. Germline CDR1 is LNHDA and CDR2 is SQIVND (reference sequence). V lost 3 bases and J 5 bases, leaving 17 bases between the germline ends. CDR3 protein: CASSISLRGPNEQYF. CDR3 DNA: TGTGCCAGTAGTATTTCTTTGCGGGGCCCCAACGAGCAGTACTTC. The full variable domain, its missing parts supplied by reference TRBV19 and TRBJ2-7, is DGGITQSPKYLFRKEGQNVTLSCEQNLNHDAMYWYRQDPGQGLRLIYYSQIVNDFQKGDIAEGYSVSREKKESFPLTVTSAQKNPTAFYLCASSISLRGPNEQYFGPGTRLTVT.

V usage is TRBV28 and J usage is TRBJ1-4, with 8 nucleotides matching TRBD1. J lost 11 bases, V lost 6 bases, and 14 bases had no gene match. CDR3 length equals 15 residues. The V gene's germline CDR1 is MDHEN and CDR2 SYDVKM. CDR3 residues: CASSPSRTGIEKLFF. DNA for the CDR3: TGTGCCAGCAGCCCCTCCCGGACAGGGATCGAGAAACTGTTTTTT. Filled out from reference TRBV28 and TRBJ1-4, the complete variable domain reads DVKVTQSSRYLVKRTGEKVFLECVQDMDHENMFWYRQDPGLGLRLIYFSYDVKMKEKGDIPEGYSVSREKKERFSLILESASTNQTSMYLCASSPSRTGIEKLFFGSGTQLSVL.